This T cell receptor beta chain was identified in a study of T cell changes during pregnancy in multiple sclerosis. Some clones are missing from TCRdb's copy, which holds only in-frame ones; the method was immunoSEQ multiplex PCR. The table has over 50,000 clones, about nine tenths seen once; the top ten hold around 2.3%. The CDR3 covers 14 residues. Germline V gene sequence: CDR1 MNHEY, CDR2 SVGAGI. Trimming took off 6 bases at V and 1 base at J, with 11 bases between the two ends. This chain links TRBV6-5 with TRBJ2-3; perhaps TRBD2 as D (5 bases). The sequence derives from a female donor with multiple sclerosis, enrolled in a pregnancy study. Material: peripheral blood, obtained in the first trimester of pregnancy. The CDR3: CASSEGAGTDTQYF. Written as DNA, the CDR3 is TGTGCCAGCAGCGAGGGAGCGGGCACAGATACGCAGTATTTT.